The 30 T cell receptor beta chains in this list originate from one sample, sequenced in a study of human T cells and chemical hapten exposure. Time point specified: patch test 1, 2 weeks after DPC sensitization. Treatment denoted: therapeutic diphenylcyclopropenone sensitization with weekly scalp DPC. TCRdb redid the calling of the RACE reads with MiXCR, one entry per CDR3 protein. Found here are around 74,000 distinct CDR3 sequences, around 30% of them singletons; the top ten hold roughly 10%. Sequencing used whole blood, obtained in connection with sensitization to the hapten diphenylcyclopropenone (DPC). Receptors were obtained from a man between 40 and 49 years old with alopecia areata. Some clones in this sample may be carry-over from other donors' samples.

The rearrangement uses TRBV28 and TRBJ2-1; tentatively, D is TRBD2 (6 bases). There are 14 residues in the CDR3. V was shortened by 5 bases and J by 9 bases, with 17 bases between the two germline ends. CDR1 and CDR2 (germline): MDHEN, SYDVKM. CDR3 sequence: CASSLKAGTVEQFF. CDR3 nucleotide sequence: TGTGCCAGCAGTCTAAAGGCGGGGACGGTTGAGCAGTTCTTC.

This chain connects TRBV20-1 to TRBJ2-7; tentative D call: TRBD2 (6 bases). This CDR3 contains 13 residues. Trimming stripped 0 bases from V and 7 bases from J, with 13 bases between. CDR1 is DFQATT, CDR2 SNEGSKA, per germline (reference sequence). The CDR3 nucleotides are TGCAGTGCTAGAGAACCAGGGAGGTGGGAGCAGTACTTC. It translates to CSAREPGRWEQYF.

This clonotype was seen repeatedly, ten times or more. This chain connects TRBV24-1 to TRBJ2-2, with D uncertain. Germline V gene sequence: CDR1 KGHDR, CDR2 SFDVKD. V dropped 4 bases and J dropped 7 bases, with 12 bases sitting between them. The CDR3 extends over 14 amino acids. The CDR3 coding sequence is TGTGCCACCAGTGACCGGGCGCATGTCGGGGAGCTGTTTTTT. It yields the protein CATSDRAHVGELFF.

This clonotype has a single count. This chain connects TRBV5-1 to TRBJ2-7, with TRBD1 matching 8 bases. V lost 4 bases, J lost 11 bases, and 20 bases stayed unmatched. Germline V gives CDR1 SGHRS, CDR2 YFSETQ. This CDR3 region has 16 residues. The CDR3 protein is CASSPGTGFLLFAEYF. CDR3 nucleotides: TGCGCCAGCAGCCCGGGGACAGGATTTCTCCTATTTGCGGAGTACTTC.

The rearrangement joins TRBV6-5 to TRBJ2-1, with TRBD2 matching 9 bases. V was pared by 0 bases and J by 7 bases, with 10 bases of the junction left unmatched. The CDR3 length is 17 residues. Germline values: CDR1 MNHEY, CDR2 SVGAGI. The CDR3 reads CASSYSMRLAGRNEQFF. CDR3 sequence (DNA): TGTGCCAGCAGTTACTCGATGCGGCTAGCGGGACGGAATGAGCAGTTCTTC.

J is TRBJ2-4 and V is TRBV24-1, with D hard to call. This CDR3 has 11 amino acids. Between the trimmed V and J ends, which lost 7 bases and 8 bases, there was a span of 8 bases. From germline, CDR1 is KGHDR and CDR2 SFDVKD. CDR3 sequence: CATSTPDIQYF. CDR3 coding DNA: TGTGCCACCAGCACTCCAGACATTCAGTACTTC.

This clonotype was seen more than once but under ten times. The rearrangement links TRBV14 to TRBJ2-2; the D is unclear. The V end was cut by 3 bases, the J end by 5 bases, with 13 bases between. CDR1 SGHDN and CDR2 FVKESK come from the germline V gene. The CDR3 runs to 15 residues. The CDR3 DNA sequence: TGTGCCAGCAGCCAGGCGCTGCTGGGGACCGGGGAGCTGTTTTTT. Protein: CASSQALLGTGELFF.

The V gene is TRBV20-1, the J gene TRBJ1-4; 8 bases map to TRBD1. The V gene end was trimmed by 3 bases and the J gene end by 4 bases; junction bases not matched to a gene: 7. Germline assignment: CDR1 DFQATT and CDR2 SNEGSKA (reference sequence). This CDR3 has 15 amino acids. The CDR3 DNA is TGCAGTGCTAGCCCGGGACAGGCGATTAATGAAAAACTGTTTTTT. This codes for CSASPGQAINEKLFF.

The rearrangement uses TRBV6-5 and TRBJ2-2, with TRBD2 matching over 10 bases. With 8 bases clipped from V and 7 bases from J, the junction kept 10 bases outside the gene matches. The CDR3 extends over 15 amino acids. Germline lookup yields CDR1 MNHEY and CDR2 SVGAGI. CDR3 in DNA: TGTGCCAGCCGGAGGGCTAGCGGGAGTAACGGGGAGCTGTTTTTT. This encodes CASRRASGSNGELFF.

V and J are TRBV20-1 and TRBJ2-7; D is perhaps TRBD2 (7 bases). Germline CDR1 and CDR2: DFQATT and SNEGSKA (reference sequence). V was cut by 6 bases and J by 2 bases, with 17 bases left in between. The length of the CDR3 is 14 residues. Here the CDR3 DNA reads TGCAGTGCCGTTCCACCCGGGGGGCCCTACGAGCAGTACTTC. Its protein product is CSAVPPGGPYEQYF.

There are many counts of this clonotype. This rearrangement joins TRBV13 to TRBJ2-3, with 9 bases aligning to TRBD1. Trimming cost V 1 base and J 6 bases; bases outside gene matches: 11. In germline, CDR1 is PRHDT, CDR2 FYEKMQ (reference sequence). The CDR3 is 17 amino acids. This CDR3 is CASSLVARDRGMDTQYF. The DNA for the CDR3 is TGTGCCAGCAGCTTAGTGGCCCGAGACAGGGGGATGGATACGCAGTATTTT.

V gene TRBV18 combines with J gene TRBJ2-1; 9 nucleotides align to TRBD1. The CDR3 is made up of 16 amino acids. With V trimmed by 4 bases and J by 3 bases, 7 bases remained unmatched. The germline V gene encodes CDR1 KGHSH and CDR2 LQKENI. CDR3 in amino acids: CASSRTWTGDYNEQFF. DNA of the CDR3: TGTGCCAGCTCACGGACGTGGACAGGGGACTACAATGAGCAGTTCTTC.

This clonotype was observed many times. The chain combines TRBV9 with TRBJ2-5; D gene uncertain. Germline values: CDR1 SGDLS, CDR2 YYNGEE. V lost 0 bases and J 4 bases, leaving 10 bases between the germline ends. The CDR3 contains 14 residues. The CDR3 DNA is TGTGCCAGCAGCGTAGCCCCCTGGGGAGAGACCCAGTACTTC. Translated: CASSVAPWGETQYF.

The J gene is TRBJ2-7, the V gene TRBV28, with 9 nucleotides matching TRBD1. The CDR3 runs to 13 residues. V was clipped by 6 bases and J by 9 bases; unmatched bases: 9. The germline V gene encodes CDR1 MDHEN and CDR2 SYDVKM. The chain's CDR3 is CASRDRGQLGQYF. The CDR3 DNA reads as TGTGCCAGCAGGGACAGGGGCCAGTTAGGGCAGTACTTC.

This clonotype was seen a single time. The chain carries TRBV29-1 and TRBJ2-1, with D possibly TRBD2 on 5 matching bases. The V end lost 6 bases, the J end lost 9 bases, and 12 bases lay between the germline ends. CDR1 is SQVTM, CDR2 ANQGSEA, per germline. The CDR3 runs 11 residues. CDR3 bases: TGCAGCGTGAGGGAGTTGGGTGAGCAGTTCTTC. Amino acid sequence: CSVRELGEQFF.

This clonotype turned up a few times. The J gene is TRBJ2-5, the V gene TRBV12-3 or TRBV12-4; the D gene is possibly TRBD2 (6 bases). V was clipped by 3 bases and J by 5 bases, with 10 bases between them. The CDR3 is 13 residues long. The CDR3 region is CASSFAGMETQYF. As DNA, the CDR3 is TGTGCCAGCAGTTTCGCGGGGATGGAGACCCAGTACTTC.

This clonotype was counted a few times. This chain uses TRBV12-3 or TRBV12-4 with TRBJ1-2, with TRBD1 matching over 7 bases. This CDR3 is 14 amino acids long. V dropped 5 bases and J dropped 4; count of bases not matched to a gene: 7. CDR3 bases: TGTGCCAGCAGTCCATGGGACAGCGGCTATGGCTACACCTTC. Protein sequence: CASSPWDSGYGYTF.

Only a few counts were recorded for this clonotype. The CDR3: CASTPMTGLWGDTQYF. CDR3 nucleotide sequence: TGCGCCAGCACCCCGATGACAGGGCTTTGGGGAGATACGCAGTATTTT. V is TRBV5-1 and J is TRBJ2-3; 7 bases match TRBD1. Germline V gene lookup returns CDR1 SGHRS and CDR2 YFSETQ. CDR3 length: 16 amino acids. Trimming removed 6 bases from V and 5 bases from J; junction bases left unmatched: 15. The full variable domain, with the rest looked up from reference TRBV5-1 and TRBJ2-3, is KAGVTQTPRYLIKTRGQQVTLSCSPISGHRSVSWYQQTPGQGLQFLFEYFSETQRNKGNFPGRFSGRQFSNSRSEMNVSTLELGDSALYLCASTPMTGLWGDTQYFGPGTRLTVL.

The chain carries TRBV12-3 or TRBV12-4 and TRBJ2-1, with 11 positions matching TRBD2. Trimming cost V 4 bases and J 8 bases; bases outside gene matches: 7. There are 15 residues in the CDR3. The CDR3 is CASSSGLAGRYEQFF. CDR3 bases: TGTGCCAGCAGTTCCGGACTAGCGGGCCGGTATGAGCAGTTCTTC.

The chain employs TRBV5-1 and TRBJ2-3, with 7 bases lining up with TRBD2. V shed 6 bases and J 0 bases; nucleotides not matched to a gene: 4. This CDR3 comprises 14 residues. CDR1 is SGHRS and CDR2 is YFSETQ in the germline V gene. CDR3 sequence: CASKAGSSTDTQYF. CDR3 sequence (DNA): TGCGCCAGCAAAGCGGGGAGTAGCACAGATACGCAGTATTTT.

V and J are TRBV7-2 and TRBJ1-2; D gene unclear. The germline CDR1 and CDR2 sequences are SGHTA and FQGNSA. V dropped 0 bases and J dropped 2 bases, with 7 bases sitting between them. The CDR3 consists of 14 residues. Here the CDR3 DNA reads TGTGCCAGCAGCTTAGCTGGGCAGAACTATGGCTACACCTTC. This sequence encodes CASSLAGQNYGYTF.

This clonotype was observed a handful of times. The chain combines TRBV28 with TRBJ1-3, with D unclear. This CDR3 is built from 16 residues. The V gene lost 0 bases and the J gene lost 0 bases, with 9 bases spanning the gap. Germline CDR1 is MDHEN and CDR2 is SYDVKM. CDR3 in amino acids: CASSLWGASSGNTIYF. The CDR3, as DNA: TGTGCCAGCAGTTTATGGGGCGCCAGCTCTGGAAACACCATATATTTT. The full variable domain, with the rest looked up from reference TRBV28 and TRBJ1-3, is DVKVTQSSRYLVKRTGEKVFLECVQDMDHENMFWYRQDPGLGLRLIYFSYDVKMKEKGDIPEGYSVSREKKERFSLILESASTNQTSMYLCASSLWGASSGNTIYFGEGSWLTVV.

The chain links TRBV10-3 to TRBJ1-6, with a weak D call TRBD1 (5 bases). CDR3 length: 12 residues. Germline CDR1 reads ENHRY; CDR2 reads SYGVKD. V was cut by 10 bases and J by 7 bases, with 11 bases left in between. The CDR3 region has the DNA TGTGCCACCGACAGTGGGAATTCACCCCTCCACTTT. It yields the protein CATDSGNSPLHF.

This clonotype has only one observation. The chain is built from TRBV12-3 or TRBV12-4 and TRBJ1-1, with D perhaps TRBD1 (5 bases). V was clipped by 3 bases and J by 5 bases, with 10 bases between them. The CDR3 runs to 13 residues. This CDR3 reads CASSLLEGTEAFF. The CDR3 DNA follows: TGTGCCAGCAGTTTGTTGGAGGGGACTGAAGCTTTCTTT.

This rearrangement joins TRBV6-2 or TRBV6-3 to TRBJ1-1; the D gene is possibly TRBD1 (5 bases). Trimming shortened V by 4 bases and J by 9 bases, and 15 bases separated the two germline ends. Germline CDR1 MNHEY, CDR2 SVGEGT. The CDR3 loop spans 13 amino acids. CDR3 nucleotides: TGTGCCAGCAGTTTACGGGGGACGGATAAAGCTTTCTTT. Translation: CASSLRGTDKAFF.

This clonotype was recorded a few times. The chain's CDR3 is CSASKSQGRDEQFF. Here the CDR3 DNA reads TGCAGTGCTTCGAAATCACAGGGTCGAGATGAGCAGTTCTTC. V and J are TRBV20-1 and TRBJ2-1; maybe TRBD1 (6 bases). This CDR3 has 14 residues. V was pared by 5 bases and J by 8 bases, with 19 bases between. Germline V gives CDR1 DFQATT, CDR2 SNEGSKA (reference sequence).

V gene TRBV20-1 combines with J gene TRBJ2-1, with 9 bases fitting TRBD2. J lost 3 bases, V lost 3 bases, and 3 bases had no gene match. Germline assignment: CDR1 DFQATT and CDR2 SNEGSKA (reference sequence). This CDR3 contains 14 residues. This CDR3 is CSARTSGGYNEQFF. DNA for the CDR3: TGCAGTGCTAGGACTAGCGGAGGCTACAATGAGCAGTTCTTC.

The V call is TRBV28, the J call TRBJ1-5; D remains unclear. The germline gives CDR1 MDHEN, CDR2 SYDVKM. This CDR3 has 14 residues. Trimming stripped 5 bases from V and 5 bases from J, with 13 bases between. The CDR3 region has the DNA TGTGCCAGCAGTCTTGGCTGGGGTCATCAGCCCCAGCATTTT. Its protein is CASSLGWGHQPQHF.

This chain uses TRBV28 with TRBJ2-7; 10 bases fit TRBD2. Per germline, CDR1 MDHEN and CDR2 SYDVKM. Losses at the gene ends were 8 bases for V and 5 bases for J; bases not matched to a gene: 9. This CDR3 is 14 amino acids long. This chain's CDR3 is CASQIAGGHHEQYF. The CDR3 nucleotides read TGTGCCAGCCAAATAGCGGGAGGTCACCACGAGCAGTACTTC. Based on the CDR3 plus reference TRBV28 and TRBJ2-7, the full variable domain is DVKVTQSSRYLVKRTGEKVFLECVQDMDHENMFWYRQDPGLGLRLIYFSYDVKMKEKGDIPEGYSVSREKKERFSLILESASTNQTSMYLCASQIAGGHHEQYFGPGTRLTVT.

The chain combines TRBV4-1 with TRBJ2-1, with D tentatively TRBD2 (6 bases). This CDR3 comprises 17 residues. Germline assignment: CDR1 MGHRA and CDR2 YSYEKL. The V gene lost 0 bases and the J gene lost 2 bases, with 14 bases spanning the gap. CDR3 in DNA: TGCGCCAGCAGCCAAGATTGGGGGGAGAACACCTACAATGAGCAGTTCTTC. Amino acids: CASSQDWGENTYNEQFF.